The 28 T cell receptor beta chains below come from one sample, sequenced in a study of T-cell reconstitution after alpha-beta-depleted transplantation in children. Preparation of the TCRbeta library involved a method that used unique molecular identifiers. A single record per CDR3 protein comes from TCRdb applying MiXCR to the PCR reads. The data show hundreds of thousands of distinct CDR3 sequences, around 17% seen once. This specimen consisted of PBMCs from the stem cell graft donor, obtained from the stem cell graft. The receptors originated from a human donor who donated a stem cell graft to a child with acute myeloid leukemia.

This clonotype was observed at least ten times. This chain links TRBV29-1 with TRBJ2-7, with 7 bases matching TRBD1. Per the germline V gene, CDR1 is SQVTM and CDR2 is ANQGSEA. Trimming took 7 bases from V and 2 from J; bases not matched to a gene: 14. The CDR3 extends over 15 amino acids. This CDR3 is CSGRIPGQKTYEQYV. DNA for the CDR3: TGCAGCGGACGAATTCCGGGACAGAAAACCTACGAGCAGTACGTC.

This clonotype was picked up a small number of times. The CDR3 loop reads CASSPTPGSEANEQFF. DNA for the CDR3: TGTGCCAGCAGTCCCACCCCGGGGAGTGAAGCCAATGAGCAGTTCTTC. The V gene is TRBV6-2 or TRBV6-3, the J gene TRBJ2-1, with D possibly TRBD2 on 5 matching bases. Germline V gene sequence: CDR1 MNHEY, CDR2 SVGEGT. CDR3 size: 16 residues. Trimming removed 5 bases at V and 6 bases at J, with 20 bases between.

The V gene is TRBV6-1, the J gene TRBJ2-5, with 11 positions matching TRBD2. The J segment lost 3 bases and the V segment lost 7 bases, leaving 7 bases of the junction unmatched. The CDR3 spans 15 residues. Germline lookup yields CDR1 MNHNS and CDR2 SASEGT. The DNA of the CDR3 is TGTGCCAGCATGGGGCTAGCGGGGGGAGAAGAGACCCAGTACTTC. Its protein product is CASMGLAGGEETQYF.

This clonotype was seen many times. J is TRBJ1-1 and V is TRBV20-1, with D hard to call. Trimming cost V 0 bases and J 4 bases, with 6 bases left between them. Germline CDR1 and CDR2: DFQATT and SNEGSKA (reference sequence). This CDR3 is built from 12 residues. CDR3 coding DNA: TGCAGTGCTAGAGACGTTAGCACTGAAGCTTTCTTT. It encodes CSARDVSTEAFF.

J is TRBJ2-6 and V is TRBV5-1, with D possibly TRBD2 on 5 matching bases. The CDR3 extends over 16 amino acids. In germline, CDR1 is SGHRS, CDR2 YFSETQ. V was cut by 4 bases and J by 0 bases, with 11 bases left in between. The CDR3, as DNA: TGCGCCAGCAGCCCAACGGGGTACTCTGGGGCCAACGTCCTGACTTTC. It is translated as CASSPTGYSGANVLTF.

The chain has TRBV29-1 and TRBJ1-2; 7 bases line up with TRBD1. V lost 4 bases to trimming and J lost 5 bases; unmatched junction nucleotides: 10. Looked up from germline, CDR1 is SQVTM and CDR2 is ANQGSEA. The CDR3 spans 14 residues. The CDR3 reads CSVGVGGAGYGYTF. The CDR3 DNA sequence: TGCAGCGTTGGGGTAGGGGGCGCCGGTTATGGCTACACCTTC.

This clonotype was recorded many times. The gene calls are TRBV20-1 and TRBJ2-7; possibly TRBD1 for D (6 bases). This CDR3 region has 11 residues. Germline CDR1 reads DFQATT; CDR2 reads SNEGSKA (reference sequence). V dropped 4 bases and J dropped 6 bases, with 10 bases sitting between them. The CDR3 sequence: CSANRAFEQYF. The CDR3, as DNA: TGCAGTGCTAACAGGGCTTTCGAGCAGTACTTC.

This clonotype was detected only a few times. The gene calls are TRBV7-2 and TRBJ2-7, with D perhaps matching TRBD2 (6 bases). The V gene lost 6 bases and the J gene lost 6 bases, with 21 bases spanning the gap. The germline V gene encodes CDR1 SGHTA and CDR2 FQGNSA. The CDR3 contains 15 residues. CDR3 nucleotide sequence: TGTGCCAGCAGTATCTCCCGGGGCCAGGGAGGCGAGCAGTACTTC. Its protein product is CASSISRGQGGEQYF. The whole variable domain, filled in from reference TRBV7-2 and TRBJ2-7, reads GAGVSQSPSNKVTEKGKDVELRCDPISGHTALYWYRQSLGQGLEFLIYFQGNSAPDKSGLPSDRFSAERTGGSVSTLTIQRTQQEDSAVYLCASSISRGQGGEQYFGPGTRLTVT.

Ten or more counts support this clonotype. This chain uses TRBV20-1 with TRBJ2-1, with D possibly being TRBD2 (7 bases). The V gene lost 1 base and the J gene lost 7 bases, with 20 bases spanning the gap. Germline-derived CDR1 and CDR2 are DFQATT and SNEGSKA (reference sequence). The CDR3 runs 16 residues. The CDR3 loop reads CSARVGGATSWNEQFF. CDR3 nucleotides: TGCAGTGCTAGAGTAGGGGGGGCTACCTCTTGGAATGAGCAGTTCTTC.

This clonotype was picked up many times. CDR3 sequence (DNA): TGCAGTGCTACTCAGGGTCGCGAGACCCAGTACTTC. It codes for CSATQGRETQYF. The chain employs TRBV20-1 and TRBJ2-5; TRBD1 is a possible D gene (5 bases). Trimming left V 4 bases short and J 5 bases short, with 11 bases between. CDR1 is DFQATT, CDR2 SNEGSKA, per germline (reference sequence). The CDR3 runs 12 residues.

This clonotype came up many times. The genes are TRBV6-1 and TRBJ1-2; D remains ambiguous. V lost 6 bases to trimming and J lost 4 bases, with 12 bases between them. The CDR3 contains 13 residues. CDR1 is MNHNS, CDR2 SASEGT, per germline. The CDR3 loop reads CASSDDGRYGYTF. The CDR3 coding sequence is TGTGCCAGCAGCGATGACGGGCGCTATGGCTACACCTTC.

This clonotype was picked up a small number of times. The CDR3 region is CASSLGVRGLDEQFF. The DNA for the CDR3 is TGTGCCAGCAGCTTGGGGGTTCGAGGTCTTGATGAGCAGTTCTTC. The genes are TRBV5-5 and TRBJ2-1; no definite D call. The germline gives CDR1 SGHKS, CDR2 YYEKEE (reference sequence). V was cut by 0 bases and J by 8 bases, with 15 bases left in between. The CDR3 runs to 15 residues.

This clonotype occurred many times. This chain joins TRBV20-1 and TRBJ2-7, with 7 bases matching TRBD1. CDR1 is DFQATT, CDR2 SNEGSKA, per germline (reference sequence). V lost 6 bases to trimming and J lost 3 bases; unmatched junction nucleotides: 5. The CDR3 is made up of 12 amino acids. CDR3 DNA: TGCAGTGCAAACAGGGGAATCTACGAGCAGTACTTC. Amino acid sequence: CSANRGIYEQYF.

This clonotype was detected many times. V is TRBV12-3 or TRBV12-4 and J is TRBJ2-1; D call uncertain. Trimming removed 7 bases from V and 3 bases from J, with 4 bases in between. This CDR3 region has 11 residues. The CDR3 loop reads CASKLYNEQFF. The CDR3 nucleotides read TGTGCCAGCAAACTCTACAATGAGCAGTTCTTC.

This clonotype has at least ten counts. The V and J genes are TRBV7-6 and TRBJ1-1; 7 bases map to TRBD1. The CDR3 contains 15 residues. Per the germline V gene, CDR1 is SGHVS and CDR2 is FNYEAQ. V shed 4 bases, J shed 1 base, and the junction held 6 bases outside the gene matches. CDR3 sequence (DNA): TGTGCCAGCAGCTCGAGGACAGGAGCGAACACTGAAGCTTTCTTT. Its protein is CASSSRTGANTEAFF.

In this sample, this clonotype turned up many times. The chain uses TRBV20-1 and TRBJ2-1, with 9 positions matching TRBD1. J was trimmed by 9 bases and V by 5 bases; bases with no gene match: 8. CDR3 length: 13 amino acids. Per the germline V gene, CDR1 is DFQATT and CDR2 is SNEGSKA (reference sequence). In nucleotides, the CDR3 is TGCAGTGCTGTTTTACAGGGGGCGCGTGAGCAGTTCTTC. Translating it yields CSAVLQGAREQFF.

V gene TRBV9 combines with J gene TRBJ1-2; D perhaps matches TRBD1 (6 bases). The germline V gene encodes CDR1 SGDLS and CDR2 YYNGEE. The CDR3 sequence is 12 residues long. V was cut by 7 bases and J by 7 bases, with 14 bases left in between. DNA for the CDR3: TGTGCCAGCGCCGGGGACATAATTGGCTACACCTTC. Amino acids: CASAGDIIGYTF.

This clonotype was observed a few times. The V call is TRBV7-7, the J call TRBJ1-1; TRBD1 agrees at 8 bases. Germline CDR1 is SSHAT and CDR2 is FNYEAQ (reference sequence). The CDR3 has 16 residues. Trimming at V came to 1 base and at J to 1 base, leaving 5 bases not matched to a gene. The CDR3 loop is CASSLVLGQGNTEAFF. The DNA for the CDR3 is TGTGCCAGCAGCTTAGTCCTTGGACAGGGGAACACTGAAGCTTTCTTT.

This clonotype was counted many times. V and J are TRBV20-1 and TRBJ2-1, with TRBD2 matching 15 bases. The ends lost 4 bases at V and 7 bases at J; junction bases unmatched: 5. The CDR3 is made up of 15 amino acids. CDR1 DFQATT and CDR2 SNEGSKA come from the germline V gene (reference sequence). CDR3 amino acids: CSATRGLAGGNEQFF. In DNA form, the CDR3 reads TGCAGTGCTACCAGAGGACTAGCGGGGGGGAATGAGCAGTTCTTC.

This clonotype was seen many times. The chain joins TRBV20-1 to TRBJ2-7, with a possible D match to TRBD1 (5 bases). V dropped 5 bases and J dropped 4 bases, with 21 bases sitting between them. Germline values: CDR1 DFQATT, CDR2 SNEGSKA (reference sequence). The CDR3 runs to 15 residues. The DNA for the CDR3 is TGCAGTGCTCCTAGTGTGACAGCCGGCGGTTACGAGCAGTACTTC. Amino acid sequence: CSAPSVTAGGYEQYF.

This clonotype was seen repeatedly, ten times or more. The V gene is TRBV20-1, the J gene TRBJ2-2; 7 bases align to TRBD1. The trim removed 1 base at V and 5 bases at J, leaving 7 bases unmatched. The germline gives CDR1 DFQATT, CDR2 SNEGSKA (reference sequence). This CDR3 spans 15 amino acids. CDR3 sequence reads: CSARGQGGQTGELFF. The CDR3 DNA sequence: TGCAGTGCTAGAGGACAGGGTGGCCAAACCGGGGAGCTGTTTTTT.

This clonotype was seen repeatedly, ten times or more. The CDR3 sequence: CSVDRAYGYTF. Here the CDR3 DNA reads TGCAGCGTTGACAGGGCCTATGGCTACACCTTC. The rearrangement joins TRBV29-1 to TRBJ1-2; D is possibly TRBD1 (5 bases). With 3 bases removed from V and 4 bases from J, the gap between germline ends came to 6 bases. This CDR3 is 11 amino acids long. Germline values: CDR1 SQVTM, CDR2 ANQGSEA.

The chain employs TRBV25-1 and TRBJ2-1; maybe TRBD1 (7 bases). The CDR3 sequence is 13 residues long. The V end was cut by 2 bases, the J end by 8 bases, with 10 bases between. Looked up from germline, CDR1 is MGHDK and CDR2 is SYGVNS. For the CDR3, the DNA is TGTGCCAGCAGTGAACCCAGGGGGGATGAGCAGTTCTTC. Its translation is CASSEPRGDEQFF.

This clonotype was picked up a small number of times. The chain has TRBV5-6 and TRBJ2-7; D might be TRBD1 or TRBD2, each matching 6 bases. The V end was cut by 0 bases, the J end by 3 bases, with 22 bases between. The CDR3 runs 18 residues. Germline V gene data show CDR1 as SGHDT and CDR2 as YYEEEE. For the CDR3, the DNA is TGTGCCAGCAGCTTGGTTTTGGCGGGACACCCGGACGGCTACGAGCAGTACGTC. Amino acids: CASSLVLAGHPDGYEQYV.

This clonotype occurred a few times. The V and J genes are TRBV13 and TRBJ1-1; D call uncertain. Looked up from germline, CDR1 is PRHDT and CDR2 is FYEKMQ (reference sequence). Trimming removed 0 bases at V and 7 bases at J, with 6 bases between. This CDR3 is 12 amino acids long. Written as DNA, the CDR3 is TGTGCCAGCAGCTTAGGCGAAGATGAAGCTTTCTTT. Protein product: CASSLGEDEAFF.

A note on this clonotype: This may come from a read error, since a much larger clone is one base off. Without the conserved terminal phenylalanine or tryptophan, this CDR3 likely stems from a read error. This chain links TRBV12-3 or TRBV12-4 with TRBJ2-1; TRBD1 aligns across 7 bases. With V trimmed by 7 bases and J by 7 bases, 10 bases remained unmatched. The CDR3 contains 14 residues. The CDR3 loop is CASTSTGFGNEQFL. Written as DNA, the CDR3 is TGTGCCAGCACATCGACAGGGTTTGGAAATGAGCAGTTCCTC.

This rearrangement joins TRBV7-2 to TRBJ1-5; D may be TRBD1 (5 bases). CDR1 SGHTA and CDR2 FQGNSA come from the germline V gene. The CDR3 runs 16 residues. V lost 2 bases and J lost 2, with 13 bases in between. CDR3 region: CASSLKGEMGNQPQHF. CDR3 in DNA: TGTGCCAGCAGCTTAAAAGGGGAGATGGGCAATCAGCCCCAGCATTTT.

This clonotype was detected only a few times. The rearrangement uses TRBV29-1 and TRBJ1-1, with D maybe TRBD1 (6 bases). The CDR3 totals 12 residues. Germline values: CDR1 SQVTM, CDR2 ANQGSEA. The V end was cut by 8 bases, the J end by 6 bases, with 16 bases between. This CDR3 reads CSPTRGGAEAFF. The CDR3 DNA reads TGCAGCCCGACCCGAGGGGGAGCTGAAGCTTTCTTT.